This T cell receptor beta chain was obtained from a study of blood T cells in healthy people across ages. Of note for this clonotype: Its target is unknown.

Sample-barcoded 5' priming and a J-beta primer mix drove a second PCR of 7 to 11 cycles. From the 5' RACE reads, TCRdb called clonotypes with MiXCR, one entry per CDR3 protein. Of roughly 1.5 million distinct CDR3 sequences listed, 35% to 45% are singletons. Notes on the study in general: Changes seen in expanded clonotypes were possibly confounded by donor CMV status left unknown.

Isolation of PBMCs gave at least 6 million cells per sample. The CDR3 totals 16 residues. Germline CDR1 SQVTM, CDR2 ANQGSEA. V lost 0 bases and J lost 4; bases outside the gene matches: 4. Sequenced: blood. J is TRBJ2-2 and V is TRBV29-1; TRBD2 matches 11 bases. The sequence derives from a woman aged 18-29 years in good health. CDR3 residues: CSVEDWTSGLTGELFF. In DNA, the CDR3 is TGCAGCGTTGAAGACTGGACTAGCGGGCTCACCGGGGAGCTGTTTTTT.